The sequence of this TCR beta chain was determined in a study of blood T cell repertoires in COVID-19. How the authors handled the data: It was from reference gene primer amplification that nucleated cell counts were estimated. Produced via immunoSEQ multiplex PCR; TCRdb's table is partial and in-frame only. V, J and clone size derive from that table, while D and trimming were established from the DNA sequence. The data show fewer than 70,000 clones, around 79% seen once. The CDR3 totals 16 residues. V lost 4 bases, J lost 1 base, and 16 bases lay in between. Germline CDR1 MGHRA, CDR2 YSYEKL. This receptor was identified in a man between 60 and 75 years old with acute or convalescent COVID-19. The sample comprised peripheral blood. This rearrangement joins TRBV4-1 to TRBJ1-1; D uncertain. The CDR3 nucleotides read TGCGCCAGCAGCCCCGGTGACTACGAAGCGAACACTGAAGCTTTCTTT. Residues: CASSPGDYEANTEAFF.